Each of the 28 T cell receptor beta chains below was sequenced from the same sample in a study of T cells expressing NK-cell markers. Reanalyzing the 5' RACE reads, TCRdb keeps one entry per CDR3 protein, without DNA. The table for this sample gives 200,000 to 300,000 distinct CDR3 sequences. The sequenced material came from blood T cells: a sorted CD56 or NKG2C T cell subset, CD4+ or CD8+ T cells, or bulk PBMC T cells (not recorded which). The receptor set was obtained from a woman aged 18 to 75 in good health.

V and J are TRBV10-2 and TRBJ2-2; TCRdb's assignment of TRBD2 cannot be checked, as there is no DNA. In germline, CDR1 is WSHSY, CDR2 SAAADI. This CDR3 contains 16 residues. The CDR3 sequence: CASSVLPGLATGELFF.

This sequence joins TRBV3-1 and TRBJ2-3; TCRdb gives TRBD2 as the D gene, but with no DNA this cannot be confirmed. Germline V gives CDR1 LGHDT, CDR2 YNNKEL (reference sequence). The CDR3 runs to 16 residues. CDR3: CASSQPVGGGTDTQYF.

The V call is TRBV7-3, the J call TRBJ2-1; TCRdb picks TRBD2, but there is no DNA to check that call. CDR1 is SGHTA, CDR2 FQGTGA, per germline. CDR3 length: 15 amino acids. The chain's CDR3 is CASMEIAGGNNEQFF.

This rearrangement joins TRBV20-1 to TRBJ1-5; TCRdb designates TRBD1, a call that cannot be tested without DNA. The CDR3 has 16 amino acids. Germline CDR1 reads DFQATT; CDR2 reads SNEGSKA (reference sequence). CDR3 sequence reads: CSARARTGTSNQPQHF.

CDR3 region: CASSDSFPHYGYTF. This chain links TRBV6-1 with TRBJ1-2; absent DNA, TCRdb's TRBD1 call cannot be checked. This CDR3 comprises 14 residues. Germline-derived CDR1 and CDR2 are MNHNS and SASEGT.

The rearrangement uses TRBV6-2 or TRBV6-3 and TRBJ1-1. Germline assignment: CDR1 MNHEY and CDR2 SVGEGT. The CDR3 runs to 13 residues. The CDR3 spells CASLSPMNTEAFF.

V is TRBV29-1 and J is TRBJ2-7; absent DNA, TCRdb's TRBD1 call cannot be checked. The CDR3 spans 12 residues. Germline V gene lookup returns CDR1 SQVTM and CDR2 ANQGSEA. The chain's CDR3 is CSVDRDGYEQYF.

The rearrangement joins TRBV30 to TRBJ2-5; without DNA, the TCRdb call of TRBD1 cannot be checked. The CDR3 is 12 amino acids. Germline lookup yields CDR1 GTSNPN and CDR2 SVGIG (reference sequence). CDR3 protein: CAWTFGGETQYF.

The chain employs TRBV18 and TRBJ2-5. The CDR3 is 17 residues long. Germline CDR1 and CDR2: KGHSH and LQKENI. CDR3 residues: CASSPSWDSGELETQYF.

The chain combines TRBV27 with TRBJ2-7; TCRdb designates TRBD2, a call that cannot be tested without DNA. The CDR3 is 15 amino acids. CDR1 is MNHEY and CDR2 is SMNVEV in the germline V gene (reference sequence). The CDR3 protein is CASSGGSSIYERQYF.

The chain links TRBV5-1 to TRBJ1-3. The CDR3 loop spans 14 amino acids. From germline, CDR1 is SGHRS and CDR2 YFSETQ. CDR3 amino acids: CASSFQGAGNTIYF.

This chain joins TRBV18 and TRBJ1-6. Per germline, CDR1 KGHSH and CDR2 LQKENI. This CDR3 spans 14 amino acids. The CDR3: CASSQQGRDSPLHF.

The V call is TRBV7-2, the J call TRBJ2-3. The CDR3 extends over 15 amino acids. CDR1 is SGHTA, CDR2 FQGNSA, per germline. Here the CDR3 reads CASSSLGLVSDTQYF. Variable domain in full (rest from reference TRBV7-2 and TRBJ2-3): GAGVSQSPSNKVTEKGKDVELRCDPISGHTALYWYRQSLGQGLEFLIYFQGNSAPDKSGLPSDRFSAERTGGSVSTLTIQRTQQEDSAVYLCASSSLGLVSDTQYFGPGTRLTVL.

The chain links TRBV6-1 to TRBJ2-1; TCRdb gives TRBD1 as the D gene, but with no DNA this cannot be confirmed. Germline V gene sequence: CDR1 MNHNS, CDR2 SASEGT. This CDR3 region has 16 residues. CDR3 sequence: CASSNSGSRLGGEQFF.

The V gene is TRBV10-3, the J gene TRBJ2-7; TCRdb outputs TRBD1, but without DNA this stays unchecked. CDR1 is ENHRY and CDR2 is SYGVKD in the germline V gene. This CDR3 contains 14 residues. CDR3 residues: CASDPGQRTYEQYF.

The chain couples TRBV28 to TRBJ2-1; TCRdb proposes TRBD1, but this gene call is untestable without DNA. The germline CDR1 and CDR2 sequences are MDHEN and SYDVKM. This CDR3 spans 16 amino acids. The CDR3 loop is CASSGQVGGSYNEQFF.

The rearrangement uses TRBV5-6 and TRBJ1-1; TCRdb lists TRBD1, though no DNA is available to test this call. The CDR3 has 15 residues. The germline CDR1 and CDR2 sequences are SGHDT and YYEEEE. CDR3 protein: CASSPDRGWSTEAFF.

V usage is TRBV6-5 and J usage is TRBJ1-3. The CDR3 runs to 13 residues. Germline lookup yields CDR1 MNHEY and CDR2 SVGAGI. CDR3 sequence: CASSYPGGNTIYF.

The J gene is TRBJ2-1, the V gene TRBV7-8; the D call of TRBD2 rests on TCRdb alone, since no DNA is present to check it. Germline V gene lookup returns CDR1 SGHVS and CDR2 FQNEAQ. The length of the CDR3 is 18 residues. CDR3 sequence reads: CASRIKRASSGGENEQFF. The whole variable domain, filled in from reference TRBV7-8 and TRBJ2-1, reads GAGVSQSPRYKVAKRGQDVALRCDPISGHVSLFWYQQALGQGPEFLTYFQNEAQLDKSGLPSDRFFAERPEGSVSTLKIQRTQQEDSAVYLCASRIKRASSGGENEQFFGPGTRLTVL.

The chain employs TRBV5-1 and TRBJ1-4; TCRdb outputs TRBD1, but without DNA this stays unchecked. In germline, CDR1 is SGHRS, CDR2 YFSETQ. The CDR3 is 16 amino acids. The CDR3 sequence is CASSPGYGVPWEKLFF.

The chain employs TRBV10-3 and TRBJ2-1; the D call of TRBD1 rests on TCRdb alone, since no DNA is present to check it. The CDR3 sequence is 13 residues long. The V gene's germline CDR1 is ENHRY and CDR2 SYGVKD. The CDR3: CATLRDVFNEQFF.

The V call is TRBV5-5, the J call TRBJ1-2; TCRdb lists TRBD1, though no DNA is available to test this call. This CDR3 region has 13 residues. Germline V CDR1 and CDR2: SGHKS, YYEKEE (reference sequence). CDR3: CASSRQGPGGYTF.

The chain is built from TRBV5-5 and TRBJ2-7; TCRdb's D gene call, TRBD2, goes unchecked for lack of DNA. The CDR3 is made up of 16 amino acids. CDR1 is SGHKS and CDR2 is YYEKEE in the germline V gene (reference sequence). CDR3 in amino acids: CASSWGLAGGSYEQYF.

The V gene is TRBV20-1, the J gene TRBJ1-4. CDR3 length: 14 amino acids. Germline CDR1 is DFQATT and CDR2 is SNEGSKA (reference sequence). The CDR3 region is CSASRQALGEKLFF.

CDR3 region: CASSREGGNGGYTF. This chain connects TRBV3-1 to TRBJ1-2; as DNA is missing, the TRBD1 call by TCRdb cannot be tested. The CDR3 consists of 14 residues. Germline lookup yields CDR1 LGHDT and CDR2 YNNKEL (reference sequence).

V and J are TRBV29-1 and TRBJ1-4. This CDR3 has 16 amino acids. Germline V lookup: CDR1 SQVTM, CDR2 ANQGSEA. The CDR3 spells CSVEAVDPATNEKLFF.

The rearrangement joins TRBV5-5 to TRBJ2-2; TCRdb's D call of TRBD2 is untestable without DNA. Per the germline V gene, CDR1 is SGHKS and CDR2 is YYEKEE (reference sequence). CDR3 length: 18 residues. CDR3 amino acids: CASSLASGGLTNTGELFF.

J is TRBJ1-2 and V is TRBV28; the TCRdb D gene call, TRBD1, has no DNA to confirm it. The V gene's germline CDR1 is MDHEN and CDR2 SYDVKM. The CDR3 covers 15 residues. CDR3 amino acids: CASTFRSRAGYGYTF.